A selection of T cell receptor beta chains follows, all from one sample in a study of T cell responses to AZD1222 COVID-19 vaccine. Repertoires were generated with immunoSEQ multiplex PCR, while TCRdb's copy carries only in-frame clones and drops some. The repertoire holds 180,000 or so clones, with approximately 93% as singletons. Sample: peripheral blood, taken 28 days after the second AZD1222 dose. The source is an adult who received the AZD1222 COVID-19 vaccine. Both conserved end residues are part of each CDR3. D genes are given only for firm matches. The size of a clone is reported for some rows only, either as once, few or many, or as a class for expanded clones.

>TRBV18|TRBJ1-2|-|TRBD1|16
TGTGCCAGCTCACCATTTGACACAGGGGGCGCGAGTGGCTACACCTTC
CASSPFDTGGASGYTF
>TRBV19|TRBJ2-1|-|TRBD2|16
TGTGCCAGTAGTCCGCGACTAGCGGGAGGGGGGAATGAGCAGTTCTTC
CASSPRLAGGGNEQFF
>TRBV19|TRBJ1-6|-|-|15
TGTGCCAGTAGTTTCGGGGGTCAGCTACTTTCACCCCTCCACTTT
CASSFGGQLLSPLHF
>TRBV5-8|TRBJ2-1|-|TRBD1|17
TGTGCCAGCAGCTTTTTTGGGGCAGGGGGCTTGAGGAATGAGCAGTTCTTC
CASSFFGAGGLRNEQFF
>TRBV6-5|TRBJ1-5|-|-|14
TGTGCCAGCAGCAATACAGGGTGGGATCAGCCCCAGCATTTT
CASSNTGWDQPQHF
>TRBV5-1|TRBJ2-7|-|-|13
TGCGCCAGCAGGGGGGAGGGACACTACGAGCAGTACTTC
CASRGEGHYEQYF
>TRBV19|TRBJ1-2|-|-|14
TGTGCCAGTAGTATAAAAGGGGGGAACTATGGCTACACCTTC
CASSIKGGNYGYTF
>TRBV19|TRBJ2-1|-|-|14
TGTGCCAGTAGTATAAAAAGGGGGTGGGATGAGCAGTTCTTC
CASSIKRGWDEQFF
>TRBV5-1|TRBJ1-2|-|-|15
TGCGCCAGCAGCTTGGCGGCCGCTAGTAACTATGGCTACACCTTC
CASSLAAASNYGYTF
>TRBV3-1/TRBV3-2|TRBJ1-2|once|-|15
TGTGCCAGCAGCCCTTTCCCGGGAATTTTCTATGGCTACACCTTC
CASSPFPGIFYGYTF
>TRBV3-1/TRBV3-2|TRBJ2-1|-|TRBD1|18
TGTGCCAGCAGCCCAATTGGGACAGCTCTATACCGGGACAATGAGCAGTTCTTC
CASSPIGTALYRDNEQFF
>TRBV10-1|TRBJ2-1|-|-|14
TGCGCCAGCAGTAGGGGTGGGTCCTACAATGAGCAGTTCTTC
CASSRGGSYNEQFF
>TRBV6-5|TRBJ1-2|-|-|16
TGTGCCAGCAGTTACTCGCGTCAGCCTATTAACTATGGCTACACCTTC
CASSYSRQPINYGYTF
>TRBV2|TRBJ1-3|-|-|18
TGTGCCAGCAGTGAAGCGGTCAGGGCTCCACGCTCTGGAAACACCATATATTTT
CASSEAVRAPRSGNTIYF
>TRBV11-2|TRBJ2-1|once|-|15
TGTGCCAGCAGCTTAGTCGTGGGGAGGTACAATGAGCAGTTCTTC
CASSLVVGRYNEQFF
>TRBV27|TRBJ1-1|-|-|11
TGTGCCAGCAGTTTGGGGACTCGAGCTTTCTTT
CASSLGTRAFF
>TRBV7-3|TRBJ2-1|once|TRBD2|13
TGTGCCAGCAGCCCGGGGACTAGCAATGAGCAGTTCTTC
CASSPGTSNEQFF
>TRBV18|TRBJ2-2|-|-|15
TGTGCCAGCTCACCACCACTGGGGTTGAACGGGGAGCTGTTTTTT
CASSPPLGLNGELFF
>TRBV7-9|TRBJ2-2|-|-|13
TGTGCCAGCAGAGGGGATAACACCGGGGAGCTGTTTTTT
CASRGDNTGELFF
>TRBV19|TRBJ1-5|-|-|15
TGTGCCAGTAGGGTCGGGGCCAGGCAGAATCAGCCCCAGCATTTT
CASRVGARQNQPQHF
>TRBV27|TRBJ2-3|-|-|15
TGTGCCAGCAGGGGGGACTTACTAGTCACAGATACGCAGTATTTT
CASRGDLLVTDTQYF
>TRBV2|TRBJ1-1|-|-|15
TGTGCCAGCAGTTCCGATCGGGGTGTGAACACTGAAGCTTTCTTT
CASSSDRGVNTEAFF
>TRBV24-1|TRBJ1-5|-|-|14
TGTGCCACCAGTGATCCGGGGAGCAATCAGCCCCAGCATTTT
CATSDPGSNQPQHF
>TRBV7-9|TRBJ1-4|-|TRBD1|16
TGTGCCAGCAGCTTCGAAGGGACAGGGGTGGAAGAAAAACTGTTTTTT
CASSFEGTGVEEKLFF
>TRBV10-1|TRBJ1-2|once|-|18
TGCGCCAGCAGTGAGAAGAGGGACACGAACTTAGCTAACTATGGCTACACCTTC
CASSEKRDTNLANYGYTF
>TRBV19|TRBJ2-7|-|TRBD1|14
TGTGCCAGTAGCAACGGACAGGGTTACCACGAGCAGTACTTC
CASSNGQGYHEQYF
>TRBV30|TRBJ2-5|-|-|13
TGTGCCTGGAGTTCTCTCGCCAGCAGGACCCAGTACTTC
CAWSSLASRTQYF
>TRBV7-9|TRBJ2-7|-|TRBD1|15
TGTGCCAGCAGCTTAGTGGGACAGGGGGCATCCGAGCAGTACTTC
CASSLVGQGASEQYF
>TRBV5-1|TRBJ2-4|-|TRBD1|14
TGCGCCAGCAGCACTGGACAGGGTGGAAACATTCAGTACTTC
CASSTGQGGNIQYF
>TRBV19|TRBJ2-7|-|TRBD2|17
TGTGCCAGTAGTATGGCGGGGGTACGAACCGGATACTACGAGCAGTACTTC
CASSMAGVRTGYYEQYF
>TRBV10-2|TRBJ1-1|few|-|13
TGCGCCAGCAGAAATAATATGAACACTGAAGCTTTCTTT
CASRNNMNTEAFF
>TRBV29-1|TRBJ1-1|once|-|11
TGCAGCGTTGAACTGGGGGTGGAAGCTTTCTTT
CSVELGVEAFF
>TRBV6-5|TRBJ1-6|-|TRBD1|16
TGTGCCAGCAGTTACTTGGGGGATGACAGGGGTTCACCCCTCCACTTT
CASSYLGDDRGSPLHF
>TRBV30|TRBJ1-6|-|-|16
TGTGCCTGGAGTGTGGGGGGAATCTCCTATAATTCACCCCTCCACTTT
CAWSVGGISYNSPLHF
>TRBV25-1|TRBJ1-4|-|-|13
TGTGCCAGCACAGTGGGGGAGTGGGAAAAACTGTTTTTT
CASTVGEWEKLFF
>TRBV18|TRBJ1-4|-|TRBD1|15
TGTGCCAGCTCGCCTGGACAGGCAACTAATGAAAAACTGTTTTTT
CASSPGQATNEKLFF
>TRBV27|TRBJ1-6|-|-|14
TGTGCCAGCAGTTCGGGTGTATCGGGTTCACCCCTCCACTTT
CASSSGVSGSPLHF
>TRBV18|TRBJ2-7|-|-|15
TGTGCCAGCTCACCAGTCTTATCGTTCGGTGACGAGCAGTACTTC
CASSPVLSFGDEQYF
>TRBV4-2|TRBJ2-7|few|TRBD2|16
TGTGCCAGCAGCCAGGGGACTAGCGGGGTCTCCTACGAGCAGTACTTC
CASSQGTSGVSYEQYF
>TRBV2|TRBJ2-3|-|TRBD2|12
TGTGCCAGCAGGACTAGCGGGGATACGCAGTATTTT
CASRTSGDTQYF
>TRBV6-5|TRBJ1-1|-|-|13
TGTGCCAGCAGTTTGGCCCGGCACACTGAAGCTTTCTTT
CASSLARHTEAFF
>TRBV9|TRBJ1-2|-|-|14
TGTGCCAGCAGCACAGGGCAGGGTCCCTATGGCTACACCTTC
CASSTGQGPYGYTF
>TRBV27|TRBJ1-5|-|-|14
TGTGCCAGCAGTTTAAAACAGGGATTTCAGCCCCAGCATTTT
CASSLKQGFQPQHF
>TRBV11-3|TRBJ1-1|-|-|14
TGTGCCAGCAGCCCAAGGGGAGCGGACACTGAAGCTTTCTTT
CASSPRGADTEAFF
>TRBV19|TRBJ1-1|once|-|13
TGTGCCAGTACCCGGGACACGCCTCGTGTAGCTTTCTTT
CASTRDTPRVAFF